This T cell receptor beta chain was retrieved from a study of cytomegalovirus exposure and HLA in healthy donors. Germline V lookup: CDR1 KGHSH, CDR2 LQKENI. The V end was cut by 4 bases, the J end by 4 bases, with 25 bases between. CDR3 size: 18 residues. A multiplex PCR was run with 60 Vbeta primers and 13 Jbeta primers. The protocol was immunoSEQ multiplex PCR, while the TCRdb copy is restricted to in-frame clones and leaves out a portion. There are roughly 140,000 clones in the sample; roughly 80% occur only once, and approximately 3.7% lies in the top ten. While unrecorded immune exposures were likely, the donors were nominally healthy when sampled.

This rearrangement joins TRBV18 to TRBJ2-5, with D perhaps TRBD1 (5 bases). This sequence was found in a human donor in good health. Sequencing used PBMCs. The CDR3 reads CASSLATGGFGKVETQYF. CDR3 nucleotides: TGTGCCAGCTCACTGGCTACAGGCGGTTTTGGGAAAGTAGAGACCCAGTACTTC.